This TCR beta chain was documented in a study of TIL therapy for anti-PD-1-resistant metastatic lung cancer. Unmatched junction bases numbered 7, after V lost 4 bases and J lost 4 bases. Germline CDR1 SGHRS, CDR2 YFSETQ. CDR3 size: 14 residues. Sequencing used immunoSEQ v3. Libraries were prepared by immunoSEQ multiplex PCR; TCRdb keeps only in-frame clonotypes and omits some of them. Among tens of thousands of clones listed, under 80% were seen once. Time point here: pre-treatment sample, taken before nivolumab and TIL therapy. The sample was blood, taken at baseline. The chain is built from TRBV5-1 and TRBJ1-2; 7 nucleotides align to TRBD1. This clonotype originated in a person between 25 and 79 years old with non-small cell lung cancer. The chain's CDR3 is CASSPDRQAYGYTF. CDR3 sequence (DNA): TGCGCCAGCAGCCCGGACAGGCAGGCCTATGGCTACACCTTC.